This TCR beta chain derives from a study of human T cells and chemical hapten exposure. Study at large: Yields of TCR per sample differed, chiefly owing to small differences in pooled library volume.

Time point: patch test 1, 2 weeks after DPC sensitization. Treatment indicated: therapeutic diphenylcyclopropenone sensitization with weekly scalp DPC. For the library, individual cDNA molecules each received unique molecular identifiers. TCRdb ran MiXCR on the RACE reads and lists one entry per CDR3 protein. Found here are about 100,000 distinct CDR3 sequences, over 9.5% of them singletons; the top ten hold 2.2%. CDR1 and CDR2 (germline): SGHRS, YFSETQ. V lost 4 bases to trimming and J lost 6 bases; unmatched junction nucleotides: 8. This CDR3 has 14 amino acids. This clonotype has only a few counts. Sequences were derived from whole blood, sampled in connection with sensitization to the hapten diphenylcyclopropenone (DPC). The TCR comes from a man between 40 and 49 years old with alopecia areata. Some clones in this sample may be carry-over from other donors' samples. V gene TRBV5-1 combines with J gene TRBJ2-3; 7 bases are shared with TRBD2. The DNA for the CDR3 is TGCGCCAGCAGCCTTACAAGCGGGGCGGATACGCAGTATTTT. Its translation is CASSLTSGADTQYF.